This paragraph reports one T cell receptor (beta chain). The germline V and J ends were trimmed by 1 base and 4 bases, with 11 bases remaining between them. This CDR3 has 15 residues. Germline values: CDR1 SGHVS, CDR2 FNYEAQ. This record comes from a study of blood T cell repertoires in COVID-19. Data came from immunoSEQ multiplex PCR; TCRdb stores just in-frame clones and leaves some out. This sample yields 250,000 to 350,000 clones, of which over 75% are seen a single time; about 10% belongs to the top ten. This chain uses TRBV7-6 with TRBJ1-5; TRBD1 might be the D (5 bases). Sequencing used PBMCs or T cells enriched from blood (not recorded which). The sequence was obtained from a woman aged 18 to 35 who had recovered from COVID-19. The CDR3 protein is CASSLGRGSNQPQHF. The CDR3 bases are TGTGCCAGCAGCTTAGGGAGGGGTTCAAATCAGCCCCAGCATTTT.